This is a list of T cell receptor beta chains from one sample in a study of blood T cell repertoires in COVID-19. Generated by immunoSEQ multiplex PCR, the TCRdb table keeps only in-frame clones and is missing some. This repertoire shows roughly 70,000 clones, about 90% found once; its top ten account for nearly 8.5%. Sequencing used peripheral blood. These receptors were collected from a human donor in a cohort sampled during active COVID-19. Both conserved end residues are part of each CDR3. A D gene is named only where the DNA matches it firmly. Rows give clone size only sometimes, using once, few, many, or a class for an expanded clone.

D,size,J,V,DNA,CDR3
NA,NA,TRBJ1-1,TRBV19,TGTGCCAGTAGTATAAAGCAACAGAGAGAAGCTTTCTTT,CASSIKQQREAFF
TRBD2,NA,TRBJ2-7,TRBV6-1,TGTGCCAGCAGTGAACGGACTAGCGGGGCCTACGAGCAGTACTTC,CASSERTSGAYEQYF
NA,NA,TRBJ1-1,TRBV6-5,TGTGCCAGCAGTTACTGGTCAGAGAACACTGAAGCTTTCTTT,CASSYWSENTEAFF
NA,NA,TRBJ1-1,TRBV6-5,TGTGCCAGCAGTTACTCGGGCAGAAAAAACACTGAAGCTTTCTTT,CASSYSGRKNTEAFF
NA,NA,TRBJ2-7,TRBV7-9,TGTGCCAGCGTACAGGGAGTAAACGAGCAGTACTTC,CASVQGVNEQYF
TRBD1,NA,TRBJ1-5,TRBV6-5,TGTGCCAGCAGTCCCGACAGGGACAATCAGCCCCAGCATTTT,CASSPDRDNQPQHF
NA,NA,TRBJ2-5,TRBV9,TGTGCCAGCAGCGCGCCGGGTCTACCAGAGACCCAGTACTTC,CASSAPGLPETQYF
TRBD1,NA,TRBJ1-2,TRBV3-1/TRBV3-2,TGTGCCAGCAGCCCCCCTCAGGCAGGGGGCTATGGCTACACCTTC,CASSPPQAGGYGYTF
TRBD1,few,TRBJ2-7,TRBV27,TGTGCCAGCAGTTTCAAGGGGGCGCAAGAGCAGTACTTC,CASSFKGAQEQYF
NA,few,TRBJ1-2,TRBV9,TGTGCCAGCAGGGGACTTTATGGCTACACCTTC,CASRGLYGYTF
NA,NA,TRBJ1-5,TRBV27,TGTGCCAGCAGTTTAAATAGAGATAGCAATCAGCCCCAGCATTTT,CASSLNRDSNQPQHF
NA,once,TRBJ1-5,TRBV2,TGTGCCAGCAGTGAAGCGCTACGGACAGCTAGCAATCAGCCCCAGCATTTT,CASSEALRTASNQPQHF
TRBD2,NA,TRBJ2-7,TRBV7-2,TGTGCCAGCAGCCCGGGACTAGCTCTCTACGAGCAGTACTTC,CASSPGLALYEQYF
NA,once,TRBJ1-2,TRBV4-3,TGCGCCAGCAGCCAAGAGGCGGCCTATGGCTACACCTTC,CASSQEAAYGYTF
NA,NA,TRBJ1-2,TRBV5-4,TGTGCCAGCAGCTGGGTTGGAGACAGAGAAGGGGGCTACACCTTC,CASSWVGDREGGYTF
TRBD1,NA,TRBJ1-2,TRBV5-1,TGCGCCAGCAGTCCCATGACAGGGGGCTACTATGGCTACACCTTC,CASSPMTGGYYGYTF
NA,NA,TRBJ2-3,TRBV27,TGTGCCAGCAGCGGGCCCCATGGAGGAGCTAGCACAGATACGCAGTATTTT,CASSGPHGGASTDTQYF
TRBD1,NA,TRBJ1-5,TRBV7-8,TGTGCCAGCAGCTTGGACAGGGGCAATCAGCCCCAGCATTTT,CASSLDRGNQPQHF
NA,NA,TRBJ2-7,TRBV11-2,TGTGCCAGCAGCTTACAGGAATCCTACGAGCAGTACTTC,CASSLQESYEQYF
NA,NA,TRBJ2-1,TRBV3-1/TRBV3-2,TGTGCCAGCAGCCATATAACAGGGGGAGGGAATGAGCAGTTCTTC,CASSHITGGGNEQFF
NA,NA,TRBJ2-7,TRBV6-5,TGTGCCAGCAGCTACGGACAGCCCAACTCCTACGAGCAGTACTTC,CASSYGQPNSYEQYF
TRBD2,medium-sized,TRBJ2-7,TRBV10-3,TGTGCCATCAGTGAGTCGAGTAATAGCGGGGGGTACGAGCAGTACTTC,CAISESSNSGGYEQYF
TRBD1,NA,TRBJ2-7,TRBV11-2,TGTGCCAGCAGCTTATCCCGGGACAGCCTCTACGAGCAGTACTTC,CASSLSRDSLYEQYF
NA,NA,TRBJ2-6,TRBV4-2,TGTGCCAGCAGCCAAGTCCGTACGGGGGGCGCTGGGGCCAACGTCCTGACTTTC,CASSQVRTGGAGANVLTF
TRBD2,NA,TRBJ2-3,TRBV6-1,TGTGCCAGCAGTGGAGCTAGCGGGGGGGCCACAGATACGCAGTATTTT,CASSGASGGATDTQYF
NA,NA,TRBJ1-1,TRBV29-1,TGCAGCGTTGTTCCGACAGAGAACACTGAAGCTTTCTTT,CSVVPTENTEAFF
NA,once,TRBJ1-2,TRBV5-5,TGTGCCAGCAGCTTTGACACGATCTATGGCTACACCTTC,CASSFDTIYGYTF
NA,NA,TRBJ2-7,TRBV9,TGTGCCAGCAGCCCCGGGTCCGCCTACGAGCAGTACTTC,CASSPGSAYEQYF
TRBD1,NA,TRBJ2-5,TRBV6-5,TGTGCCAGCAGTTACACCACCGACAGGGGAGAGACCCAGTACTTC,CASSYTTDRGETQYF
NA,NA,TRBJ1-6,TRBV11-2,TGTGCCAGCAGCCCATCAGCGATATTAAGCTCCTATAATTCACCCCTCCACTTT,CASSPSAILSSYNSPLHF
TRBD1,NA,TRBJ1-1,TRBV6-5,TGTGCCAGCAGACAGGGGTCGAACACTGAAGCTTTCTTT,CASRQGSNTEAFF
NA,NA,TRBJ1-5,TRBV30,TGTGCCTGGAGTCTCAGAAGCAATCAGCCCCAGCATTTT,CAWSLRSNQPQHF
NA,NA,TRBJ2-2,TRBV27,TGTGCCAGCAGCCCCGGTATACAGGGAACCGGGGAGCTGTTTTTT,CASSPGIQGTGELFF
NA,NA,TRBJ2-7,TRBV3-1/TRBV3-2,TGTGCCAGCAGCCAAGTTAACAGGGTAGACGAGCAGTACTTC,CASSQVNRVDEQYF
TRBD1,NA,TRBJ1-2,TRBV5-1,TGCGCCAGCAGCTTGGGAGACAGGGAAATGTATGGCTACACCTTC,CASSLGDREMYGYTF
NA,NA,TRBJ2-7,TRBV28,TGTGCCAGCAGTTTGCCCACGGACCGAGGGTACGAGCAGTACTTC,CASSLPTDRGYEQYF
TRBD1,NA,TRBJ2-7,TRBV4-3,TGCGCCAGCAGCTTACGACCGGGACAGACAATTTACGAGCAGTACTTC,CASSLRPGQTIYEQYF
NA,NA,TRBJ2-7,TRBV11-2,TGTGCCAGCAGCCCAGACTACGAGCAGTACTTC,CASSPDYEQYF
NA,NA,TRBJ2-7,TRBV27,TGTGCCAGCAGTTTGTCATTTGATACCCTCCGTAGAGGTGGCGAGCAGTACTTC,CASSLSFDTLRRGGEQYF
TRBD1,NA,TRBJ2-7,TRBV23-1,TGCGCCAGCAGTCGAGGGGGCAGCTACGAGCAGTACTTC,CASSRGGSYEQYF
TRBD1,NA,TRBJ1-1,TRBV5-1,TGCGCCAGCAGCAGGAGACAGGGTATGGACACTGAAGCTTTCTTT,CASSRRQGMDTEAFF
NA,once,TRBJ1-1,TRBV30,TGTGCCTGGAGTGCAGGGGCCGATGCTTTCTTT,CAWSAGADAFF
NA,NA,TRBJ2-7,TRBV18,TGTGCCAGCTCACCATCCCCCCTTTCCTCCTACGAGCAGTACTTC,CASSPSPLSSYEQYF
NA,NA,TRBJ1-1,TRBV18,TGTGCCAGCTCACCCTTGGGTGAGGGCACTGAAGCTTTCTTT,CASSPLGEGTEAFF
NA,once,TRBJ2-7,TRBV9,TGTGCCAGCAGCGTAGGCGTGACAGAGACCTACGAGCAGTACTTC,CASSVGVTETYEQYF
NA,once,TRBJ2-7,TRBV27,TGTGCCAGCAGTTCCAGGGCCTACGAGCAGTACTTC,CASSSRAYEQYF
NA,NA,TRBJ1-6,TRBV7-2,TGTGCCAGCAGCACCGGGACTGCTCGGACACCCCTCCACTTT,CASSTGTARTPLHF
NA,NA,TRBJ1-6,TRBV5-1,TGCGCCAGCAGCCCGGACAGCCCCAAAGTTAATTCACCCCTCCACTTT,CASSPDSPKVNSPLHF
TRBD2,NA,TRBJ2-7,TRBV2,TGTGCCAGCAGTAGGCCGGGACTAGCGGTCTACGAGCAGTACTTC,CASSRPGLAVYEQYF
NA,NA,TRBJ1-5,TRBV7-2,TGTGCCAGCAGCTCCGGGTCTCATCAGCCCCAGCATTTT,CASSSGSHQPQHF
TRBD1,NA,TRBJ1-1,TRBV12-5,TGTGCTAGTGGCCCCGGGGGGACAGGGCAATGGTACACTGAAGCTTTCTTT,CASGPGGTGQWYTEAFF
TRBD1,NA,TRBJ1-2,TRBV9,TGTGCCAGCAGCGTAGACCCGGGACAGGACTATGGCTACACCTTC,CASSVDPGQDYGYTF
TRBD1,NA,TRBJ1-1,TRBV30,TGTGCCTGGAGTCAGGAAACAGGGGCCCTGGGGGCTTTCTTT,CAWSQETGALGAFF
NA,NA,TRBJ2-7,TRBV6-1,TGTGCCAGCAGTGGCAGAGGGGGGGGTACTCCCTACGAGCAGTACTTC,CASSGRGGGTPYEQYF